This T cell receptor (beta chain) was retrieved from a study of blood T cell repertoires in COVID-19. Study context: T cells, B-cell-depleted T cells, or PBMCs provided the cDNA or gDNA that served as material.

The CDR3 has 13 residues. V was cut by 10 bases and J by 6 bases, with 16 bases left in between. Looked up from germline, CDR1 is SGHTA and CDR2 is FQGNSA. Clones were sequenced by immunoSEQ multiplex PCR, and TCRdb holds only the in-frame ones, with some missing. The sample contains over 250,000 clones, roughly 90% of which appear only once. This chain uses TRBV7-2 with TRBJ2-4; D unresolved. The source material was peripheral blood. The clonotype comes from a man aged 55 to 70 who had recovered from COVID-19. This CDR3 reads CATLLTPGNIQYF. CDR3 DNA: TGTGCCACCTTACTTACCCCCGGAAACATTCAGTACTTC.